A selection of T cell receptor beta chains follows, all from one sample in a study of T cells in Graves' hyperthyroidism and ophthalmopathy. Each CDR3 protein is one row after TCRdb ran MiXCR on the multiplex PCR reads. The sample has hundreds of thousands of distinct CDR3 sequences, around 13% seen once. The source material was blood. These receptors came from a woman in her forties or fifties with Graves' ophthalmopathy. Both conserved end residues are part of each CDR3. Fields, in order: J gene, V gene, CDR3 protein.

>TRBJ2-7|TRBV9
CASSFGLASGSYEQYF
>TRBJ2-7|TRBV2
CASSEGRTVNYEQYF
>TRBJ1-1|TRBV19
CASSIIPGTSNTEAFF
>TRBJ2-2|TRBV9
CASSDPRHSTGELFF
>TRBJ2-5|TRBV27
CASSFRTLAGETQYF
>TRBJ1-1|TRBV18
CASSPKTEAFF
>TRBJ2-7|TRBV6-2/TRBV6-3
CASSYSSGSTYEQYF
>TRBJ2-1|TRBV6-2/TRBV6-3
CASTTSGRARSSYNEQFF
>TRBJ2-2|TRBV24-1
CATSDFFGGVTGELFF
>TRBJ1-2|TRBV29-1
CSVPTGARYGYTF
>TRBJ2-1|TRBV15
CATRRESGNEQFF
>TRBJ2-7|TRBV7-2
CASSPLGVPYSHEQYF
>TRBJ1-1|TRBV28
CASSYRGEVTEAFF
>TRBJ1-4|TRBV20-1
CSANSDRVNEKLFF
>TRBJ1-2|TRBV3-1
CASSQGTGRRDGYTF
>TRBJ2-7|TRBV12-3/TRBV12-4
CASRRRQGPTYEQYF
>TRBJ1-5|TRBV12-5
CATERGEGNQPQHF
>TRBJ1-4|TRBV20-1
CSARDQGKGTEKLFF
>TRBJ2-2|TRBV10-3
CAISRAATTGELFF
>TRBJ2-2|TRBV12-3/TRBV12-4
CASSSTGGRELFF
>TRBJ2-4|TRBV5-6
CASSPRGQYLAKNIQYF
>TRBJ1-5|TRBV15
CATSRDRTAQPQHF
>TRBJ2-1|TRBV20-1
CSARPLAGIYNEQFF
>TRBJ2-2|TRBV6-5
CASSYSSHGELFF
>TRBJ2-1|TRBV20-1
CSAQASGSYNEQFF
>TRBJ2-7|TRBV28
CASSFSSSGEQYF
>TRBJ1-1|TRBV30
CAWTRGGLTEAFF
>TRBJ2-3|TRBV28
CASSFSGREMTDTQYF
>TRBJ1-1|TRBV19
CASSAHRGLNTEAFF
>TRBJ2-6|TRBV30
CAWSVVPGTGANVLTF
>TRBJ2-7|TRBV4-1
CASSQDGEGWGEQYF
>TRBJ1-2|TRBV11-1
CASSLTSPGTSGYTF
>TRBJ2-5|TRBV20-1
CSAELAGGPKETQYF
>TRBJ2-3|TRBV18
CASSPAIWSGRAGDTQYF
>TRBJ2-7|TRBV7-9
CASSLHLSGERYEQYF
>TRBJ2-1|TRBV28
CASSRASSGRSYNEQFF
>TRBJ2-3|TRBV5-1
CASSKGRGDTDTQYF
>TRBJ2-2|TRBV7-2
CASSLRGRVTSTGELFF
>TRBJ1-5|TRBV12-5
CASGLGTVAWGPQHF
>TRBJ2-7|TRBV12-3/TRBV12-4
CASSLGAAGYEQYF
>TRBJ2-3|TRBV15
CATRDRGRLGTDTQYF
>TRBJ2-1|TRBV10-3
CAIRPGLAYNEQFF
>TRBJ2-7|TRBV7-9
CASLDQTYEQYF
>TRBJ2-7|TRBV19
CASSLLTGSSYEQYF
>TRBJ2-1|TRBV11-2
CASSLDGTDEQFF
>TRBJ1-2|TRBV3-1
CASSQSLPPYDGYTF
>TRBJ2-2|TRBV29-1
CSVEVDSGRTGELFF
>TRBJ2-5|TRBV5-1
CASSRSSGDQETQYF
>TRBJ2-7|TRBV18
CASSQSVHRDIPYEQYF
>TRBJ1-3|TRBV7-2
CASSLVGAPGNTIYF
>TRBJ2-2|TRBV30
CAWSVYGELFF